The rows below give T cell receptor beta chains drawn from one sample of a study of response to subunit inactivated influenza vaccine. TCRdb independently ran MiXCR on the RT-PCR reads; one entry per CDR3 protein. The repertoire holds approximately 730,000 distinct CDR3 sequences, with approximately 15% as singletons. The sample was PBMCs from blood, taken approximately 15 days before vaccination. The receptors derive from a man aged 50 or older who received an inactivated influenza vaccine. Each CDR3 is given with its conserved first and last residue. Fields, in order: V gene, J gene, clone size, D gene, CDR3 protein, CDR3 DNA. D genes are given only for firm matches. Size is omitted from some rows. Given values are once, few, many or a class for expanded clones.

V gene: TRBV29-1; J gene: TRBJ2-7; clone size: NA; D gene: NA; CDR3 protein: CSVEIRPYEQYF; CDR3 DNA: TGCAGCGTTGAAATCAGGCCCTACGAGCAGTACTTC
V gene: TRBV12-3/TRBV12-4; J gene: TRBJ2-1; clone size: NA; D gene: NA; CDR3 protein: CASSFSRIANSEQFF; CDR3 DNA: TGTGCCAGCAGTTTTAGCCGGATCGCTAATAGCGAGCAGTTCTTC
V gene: TRBV27; J gene: TRBJ1-4; clone size: NA; D gene: TRBD1; CDR3 protein: CASSPGTGGREKLFF; CDR3 DNA: TGTGCCAGCAGTCCGGGGACAGGGGGTCGTGAAAAACTGTTTTTT
V gene: TRBV11-2; J gene: TRBJ2-7; clone size: few; D gene: TRBD1; CDR3 protein: CASSLRDVMGQGASYEQYF; CDR3 DNA: TGTGCCAGCAGCTTAAGGGACGTAATGGGACAGGGGGCTTCCTACGAGCAGTACTTC
V gene: TRBV7-3; J gene: TRBJ2-2; clone size: NA; D gene: NA; CDR3 protein: CASRDLGNTGELFF; CDR3 DNA: TGTGCCAGCCGGGACTTGGGGAACACCGGGGAGCTGTTTTTT
V gene: TRBV12-3/TRBV12-4; J gene: TRBJ2-3; clone size: NA; D gene: TRBD1; CDR3 protein: CASSLSGTVTDTQYF; CDR3 DNA: TGTGCCAGCAGTTTAAGTGGGACAGTTACAGATACGCAGTATTTT
V gene: TRBV2; J gene: TRBJ2-5; clone size: NA; D gene: NA; CDR3 protein: CASMEGRQETQYF; CDR3 DNA: TGTGCCAGCATGGAGGGGCGGCAAGAGACCCAGTACTTC
V gene: TRBV5-1; J gene: TRBJ2-2; clone size: many; D gene: NA; CDR3 protein: CASSLRITTPPGELFF; CDR3 DNA: TGCGCCAGCAGCCTCCGGATCACTACCCCCCCCGGGGAGCTGTTTTTT
V gene: TRBV7-2; J gene: TRBJ2-5; clone size: few; D gene: NA; CDR3 protein: CASSSQGVYRTQYF; CDR3 DNA: TGTGCCAGCAGCTCACAGGGTGTGTATAGGACCCAGTACTTC
V gene: TRBV20-1; J gene: TRBJ1-1; clone size: many; D gene: NA; CDR3 protein: CSARASGGGSSEAFF; CDR3 DNA: TGCAGTGCTAGGGCGAGCGGAGGGGGTAGCTCTGAAGCTTTCTTT
V gene: TRBV20-1; J gene: TRBJ2-1; clone size: few; D gene: TRBD2; CDR3 protein: CSATTGLAGSSSYNEQFF; CDR3 DNA: TGCAGTGCCACCACGGGACTAGCGGGTTCGAGCTCCTACAATGAGCAGTTCTTC
V gene: TRBV6-1; J gene: TRBJ2-1; clone size: few; D gene: NA; CDR3 protein: CASSETTWSYNEQFF; CDR3 DNA: TGTGCCAGCAGTGAAACCACTTGGTCCTACAATGAGCAGTTCTTC
V gene: TRBV18; J gene: TRBJ1-3; clone size: NA; D gene: NA; CDR3 protein: CASSPILISGNTIYF; CDR3 DNA: TGTGCCAGCTCACCGATTCTCATCTCTGGAAACACCATATATTTT
V gene: TRBV7-9; J gene: TRBJ2-1; clone size: few; D gene: TRBD2; CDR3 protein: CASSEARSGGYNEQFF; CDR3 DNA: TGTGCCAGCAGCGAGGCACGTAGCGGGGGGTACAATGAGCAGTTCTTC
V gene: TRBV11-2; J gene: TRBJ2-7; clone size: NA; D gene: NA; CDR3 protein: CASSFQARIYEQYF; CDR3 DNA: TGTGCCAGCAGCTTTCAGGCCAGAATCTACGAGCAGTACTTC
V gene: TRBV4-1; J gene: TRBJ2-1; clone size: many; D gene: TRBD2; CDR3 protein: CASSWGGSGGDLSSYNEQFF; CDR3 DNA: TGCGCCAGCAGCTGGGGCGGTAGCGGGGGGGACTTGAGCTCCTACAATGAGCAGTTCTTC
V gene: TRBV6-1; J gene: TRBJ2-3; clone size: NA; D gene: TRBD2; CDR3 protein: CASSPPGGTTNTDTQYF; CDR3 DNA: TGTGCCAGCAGCCCCCCCGGGGGGACTACGAACACAGATACGCAGTATTTT
V gene: TRBV28; J gene: TRBJ2-7; clone size: NA; D gene: TRBD2; CDR3 protein: CASRPGLAGGGEQYF; CDR3 DNA: TGTGCCAGCAGACCGGGACTAGCGGGAGGGGGCGAGCAGTACTTC
V gene: TRBV12-3/TRBV12-4; J gene: TRBJ1-1; clone size: few; D gene: NA; CDR3 protein: CASSLARTAFHNTEAFF; CDR3 DNA: TGTGCCAGCAGTTTAGCGAGGACAGCTTTTCATAACACTGAAGCTTTCTTT
V gene: TRBV9; J gene: TRBJ2-1; clone size: NA; D gene: NA; CDR3 protein: CASSTNLHGISEQFF; CDR3 DNA: TGTGCCAGCAGCACAAACCTCCACGGGATCAGCGAGCAGTTCTTC
V gene: TRBV20-1; J gene: TRBJ2-7; clone size: few; D gene: NA; CDR3 protein: CSAPSPLAGGYEQYF; CDR3 DNA: TGCAGTGCTCCAAGCCCGTTGGCAGGAGGCTACGAGCAGTACTTC
V gene: TRBV5-1; J gene: TRBJ1-3; clone size: few; D gene: TRBD1; CDR3 protein: CASSLAGGREGNTIYF; CDR3 DNA: TGCGCCAGCAGCTTGGCAGGGGGTCGTGAAGGAAACACCATATATTTT